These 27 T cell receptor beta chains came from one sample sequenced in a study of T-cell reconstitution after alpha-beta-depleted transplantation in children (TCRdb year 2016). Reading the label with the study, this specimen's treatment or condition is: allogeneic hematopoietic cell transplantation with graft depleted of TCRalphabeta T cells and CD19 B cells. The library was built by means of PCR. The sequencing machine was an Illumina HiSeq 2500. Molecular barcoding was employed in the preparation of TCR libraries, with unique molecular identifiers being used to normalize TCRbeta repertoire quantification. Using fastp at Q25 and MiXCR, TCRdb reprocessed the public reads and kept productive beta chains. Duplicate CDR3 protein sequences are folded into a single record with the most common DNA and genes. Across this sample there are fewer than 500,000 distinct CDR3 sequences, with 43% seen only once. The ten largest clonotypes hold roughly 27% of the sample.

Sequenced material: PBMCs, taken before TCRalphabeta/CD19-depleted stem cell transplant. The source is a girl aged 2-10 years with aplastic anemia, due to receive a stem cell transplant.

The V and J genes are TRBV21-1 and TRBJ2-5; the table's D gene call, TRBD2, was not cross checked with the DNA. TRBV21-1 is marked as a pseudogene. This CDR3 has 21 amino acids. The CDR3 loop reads CASSARFLLAGGVSDMETQYF. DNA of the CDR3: TGTGCCAGCAGCGCACGGTTCTTACTAGCGGGAGGTGTATCTGACATGGAGACCCAGTACTTC.

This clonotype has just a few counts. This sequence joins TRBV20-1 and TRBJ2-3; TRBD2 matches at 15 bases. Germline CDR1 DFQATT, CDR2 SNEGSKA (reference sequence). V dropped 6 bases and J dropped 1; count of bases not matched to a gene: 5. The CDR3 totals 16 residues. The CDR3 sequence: CSALRTSGGGTDTQYF. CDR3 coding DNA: TGCAGTGCCCTTCGGACTAGCGGGGGGGGCACAGATACGCAGTATTTT.

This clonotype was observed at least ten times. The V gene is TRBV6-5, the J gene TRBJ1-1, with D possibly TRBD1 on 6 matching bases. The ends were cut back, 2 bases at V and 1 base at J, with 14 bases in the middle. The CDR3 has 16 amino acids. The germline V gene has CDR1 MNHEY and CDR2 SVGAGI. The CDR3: CASSYTPTGENTEAFF. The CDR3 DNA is TGTGCCAGCAGTTACACTCCGACAGGAGAGAACACTGAAGCTTTCTTT.

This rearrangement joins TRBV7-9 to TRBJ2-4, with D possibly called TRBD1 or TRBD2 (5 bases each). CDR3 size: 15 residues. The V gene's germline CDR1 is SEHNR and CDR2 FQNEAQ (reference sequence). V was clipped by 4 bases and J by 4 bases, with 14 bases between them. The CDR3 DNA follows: TGTGCCAGCAGCTCGATGGGACCTAGAAAAAACATTCAGTACTTC. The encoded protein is CASSSMGPRKNIQYF.

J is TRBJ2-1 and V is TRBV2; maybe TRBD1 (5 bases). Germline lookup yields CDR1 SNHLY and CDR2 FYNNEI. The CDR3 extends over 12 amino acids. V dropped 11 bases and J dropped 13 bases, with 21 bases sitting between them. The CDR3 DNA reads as TGTGCCTCAAGGGGCCCGACCTGGGCTCAGTTCTTC. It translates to CASRGPTWAQFF. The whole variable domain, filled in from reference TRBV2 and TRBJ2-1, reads EPEVTQTPSHQVTQMGQEVILRCVPISNHLYFYWYRQILGQKVEFLVSFYNNEISEKSEIFDDQFSVERPDGSNFTLKIRSTKLEDSAMYFCASRGPTWAQFFGPGTRLTVL.

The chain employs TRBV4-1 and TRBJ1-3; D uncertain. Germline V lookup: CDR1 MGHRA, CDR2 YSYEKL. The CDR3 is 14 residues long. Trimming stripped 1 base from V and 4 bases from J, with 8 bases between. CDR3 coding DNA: TGCGCCAGCAGCCAAGGTGGTGGGGGAAACACCATATATTTT. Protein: CASSQGGGGNTIYF.

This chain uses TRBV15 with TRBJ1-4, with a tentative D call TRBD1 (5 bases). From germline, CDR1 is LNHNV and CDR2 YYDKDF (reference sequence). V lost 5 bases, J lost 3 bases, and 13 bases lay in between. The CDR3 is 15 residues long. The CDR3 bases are TGTGCCACCAGCGCTACTCAAGGGGCTAATGAAAAACTGTTTTTT. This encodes CATSATQGANEKLFF.

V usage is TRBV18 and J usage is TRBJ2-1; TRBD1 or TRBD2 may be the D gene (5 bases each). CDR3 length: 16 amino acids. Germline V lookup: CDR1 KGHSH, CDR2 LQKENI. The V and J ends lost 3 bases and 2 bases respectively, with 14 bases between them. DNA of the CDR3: TGTGCCAGCTCACCCATACGATTGGGGGCCTACAATGAGCAGTTCTTC. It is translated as CASSPIRLGAYNEQFF. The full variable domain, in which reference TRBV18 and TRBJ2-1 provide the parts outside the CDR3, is NAGVMQNPRHLVRRRGQEARLRCSPMKGHSHVYWYRQLPEEGLKFMVYLQKENIIDESGMPKERFSAEFPKEGPSILRIQQVVRGDSAAYFCASSPIRLGAYNEQFFGPGTRLTVL.

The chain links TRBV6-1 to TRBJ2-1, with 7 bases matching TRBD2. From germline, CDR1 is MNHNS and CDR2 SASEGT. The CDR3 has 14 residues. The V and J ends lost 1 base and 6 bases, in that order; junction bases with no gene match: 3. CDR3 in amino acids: CASSEGWTSNEQFF. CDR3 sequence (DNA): TGTGCCAGCAGTGAAGGGTGGACTAGCAATGAGCAGTTCTTC.

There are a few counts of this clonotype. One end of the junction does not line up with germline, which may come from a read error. CDR3 DNA: TGTGCTAGCAGCCCTAGCCGAGAGACCCAGTACTTC. Translation: CASSPSRETQYF. The chain links TRBV7-7 to TRBJ2-5; TRBD2 is a possible D gene (5 bases). Germline lookup yields CDR1 SSHAT and CDR2 FNYEAQ (reference sequence). This CDR3 has 12 residues. Looking up the rest from reference TRBV7-7 and TRBJ2-5 gives the full variable domain: GAGVSQSPRYKVTKRGQDVTLRCDPISSHATLYWYQQALGQGPEFLTYFNYEAQPDKSGLPSDRFSAERPEGSISTLTIQRTEQRDSAMYRCASSPSRETQYFGPGTRLLVL.

CDR3 DNA: TGTGCCAGCAGCTTAGCGACAGTGACCCAGTACTTC. This sequence encodes CASSLATVTQYF. This sequence joins TRBV7-2 and TRBJ2-5, with a possible D match to TRBD1 (5 bases). The CDR3 consists of 12 residues. Germline V gene data show CDR1 as SGHTA and CDR2 as FQGNSA. Trimming took off 0 bases at V and 7 bases at J, with 6 bases between the two ends.

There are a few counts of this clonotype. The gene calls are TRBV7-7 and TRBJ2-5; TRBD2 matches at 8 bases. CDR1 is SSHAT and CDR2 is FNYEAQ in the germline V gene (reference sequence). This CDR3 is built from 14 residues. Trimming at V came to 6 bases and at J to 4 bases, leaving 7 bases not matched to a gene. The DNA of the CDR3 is TGTGCCAGCAGTCCACGTCGGGGGGGAGAGACCCAGTACTTC. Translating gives CASSPRRGGETQYF.

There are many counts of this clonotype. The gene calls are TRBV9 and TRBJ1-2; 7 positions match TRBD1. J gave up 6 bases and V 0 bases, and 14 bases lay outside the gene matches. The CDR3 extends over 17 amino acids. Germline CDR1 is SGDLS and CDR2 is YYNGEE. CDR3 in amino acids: CASSVDPTGRVNDGYTF. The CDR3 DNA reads TGTGCCAGCAGCGTAGATCCGACAGGGCGGGTAAATGATGGCTACACCTTC.

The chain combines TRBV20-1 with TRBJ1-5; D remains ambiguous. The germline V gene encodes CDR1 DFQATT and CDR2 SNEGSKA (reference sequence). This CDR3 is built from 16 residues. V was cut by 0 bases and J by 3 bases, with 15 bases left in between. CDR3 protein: CSARDRRNTLNQPQHF. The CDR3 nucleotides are TGCAGTGCTAGAGATCGTAGGAACACCCTCAATCAGCCCCAGCATTTT.

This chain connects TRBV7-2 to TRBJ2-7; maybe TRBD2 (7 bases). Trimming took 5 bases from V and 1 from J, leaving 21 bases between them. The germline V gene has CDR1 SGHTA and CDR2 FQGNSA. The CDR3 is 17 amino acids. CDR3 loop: CASSRQGGAGLSYEQYF. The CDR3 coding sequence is TGTGCCAGCAGCCGACAAGGGGGAGCGGGACTTTCCTACGAGCAGTACTTC.

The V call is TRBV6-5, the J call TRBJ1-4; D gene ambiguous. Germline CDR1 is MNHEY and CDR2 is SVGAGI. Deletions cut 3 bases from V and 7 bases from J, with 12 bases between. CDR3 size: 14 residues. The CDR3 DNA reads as TGTGCCAGCAGTTATAGGCCCGGTGGTGAAAAACTGTTTTTT. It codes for CASSYRPGGEKLFF.

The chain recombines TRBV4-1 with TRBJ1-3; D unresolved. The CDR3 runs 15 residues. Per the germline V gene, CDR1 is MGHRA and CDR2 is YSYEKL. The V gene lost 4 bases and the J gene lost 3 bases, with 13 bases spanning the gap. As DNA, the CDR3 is TGCGCCAGCAGCCCCGGGGATTTCTTTGGAAACACCATATATTTT. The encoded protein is CASSPGDFFGNTIYF.

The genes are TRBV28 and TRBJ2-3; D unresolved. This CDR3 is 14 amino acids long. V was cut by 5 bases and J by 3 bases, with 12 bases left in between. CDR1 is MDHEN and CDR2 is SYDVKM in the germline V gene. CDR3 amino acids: CASSPGRLTDTQYF. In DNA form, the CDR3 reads TGTGCCAGCAGTCCAGGTAGACTTACAGATACGCAGTATTTT.

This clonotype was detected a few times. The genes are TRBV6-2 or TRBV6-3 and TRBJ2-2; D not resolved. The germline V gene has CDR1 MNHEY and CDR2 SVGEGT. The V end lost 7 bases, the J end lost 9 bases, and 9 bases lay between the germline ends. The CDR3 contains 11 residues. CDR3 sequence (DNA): TGTGCCAGCACATCTACCAGGGAGCTGTTTTTT. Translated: CASTSTRELFF.

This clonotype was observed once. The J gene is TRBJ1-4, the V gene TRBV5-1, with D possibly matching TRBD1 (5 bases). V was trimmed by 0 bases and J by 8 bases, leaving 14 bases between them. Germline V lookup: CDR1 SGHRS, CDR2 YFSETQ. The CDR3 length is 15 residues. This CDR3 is CASSLEGRKEEKLFF. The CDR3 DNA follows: TGCGCCAGCAGCTTGGAGGGACGCAAGGAGGAAAAACTGTTTTTT.

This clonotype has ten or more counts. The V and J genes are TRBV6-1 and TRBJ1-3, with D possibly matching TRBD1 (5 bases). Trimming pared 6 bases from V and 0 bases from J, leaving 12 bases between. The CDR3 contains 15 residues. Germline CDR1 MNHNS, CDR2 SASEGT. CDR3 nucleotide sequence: TGTGCCAGCAGGCCTCAGGGCCGCTCTGGAAACACCATATATTTT. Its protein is CASRPQGRSGNTIYF.

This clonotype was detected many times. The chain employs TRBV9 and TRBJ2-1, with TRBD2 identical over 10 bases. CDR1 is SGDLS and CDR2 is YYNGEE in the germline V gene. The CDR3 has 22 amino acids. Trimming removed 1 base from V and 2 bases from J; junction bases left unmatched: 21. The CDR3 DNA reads TGTGCCAGCAGCGTACAAGGACTAGCGGATACTAAGCGGGTTTCCCCCTACAATGAGCAGTTCTTC. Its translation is CASSVQGLADTKRVSPYNEQFF.

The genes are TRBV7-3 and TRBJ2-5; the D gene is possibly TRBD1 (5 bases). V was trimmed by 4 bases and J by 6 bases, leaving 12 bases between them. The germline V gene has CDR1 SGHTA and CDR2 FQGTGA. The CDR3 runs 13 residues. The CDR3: CASSSGAEKTQYF. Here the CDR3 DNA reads TGTGCCAGCAGCTCTGGGGCTGAAAAGACCCAGTACTTC.

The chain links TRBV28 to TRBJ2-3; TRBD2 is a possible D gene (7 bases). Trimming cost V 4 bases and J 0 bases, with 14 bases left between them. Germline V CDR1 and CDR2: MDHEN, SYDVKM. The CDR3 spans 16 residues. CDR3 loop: CASSSTGGPSTDTQYF. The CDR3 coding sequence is TGTGCCAGCAGTTCCACGGGGGGCCCTAGCACAGATACGCAGTATTTT.

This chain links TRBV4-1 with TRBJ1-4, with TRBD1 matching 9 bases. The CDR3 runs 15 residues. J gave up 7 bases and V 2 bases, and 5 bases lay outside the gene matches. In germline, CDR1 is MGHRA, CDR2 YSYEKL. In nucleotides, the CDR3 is TGCGCCAGCAGCCAACCGGGACAGGGAACTGAAAAACTGTTTTTT. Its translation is CASSQPGQGTEKLFF.

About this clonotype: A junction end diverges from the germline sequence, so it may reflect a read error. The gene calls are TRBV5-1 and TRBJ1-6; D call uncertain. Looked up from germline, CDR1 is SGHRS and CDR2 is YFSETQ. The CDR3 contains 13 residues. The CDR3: CACSEQPNSPLHF. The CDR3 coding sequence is TGCGCCTGCAGCGAACAGCCCAATTCACCCCTCCACTTT.

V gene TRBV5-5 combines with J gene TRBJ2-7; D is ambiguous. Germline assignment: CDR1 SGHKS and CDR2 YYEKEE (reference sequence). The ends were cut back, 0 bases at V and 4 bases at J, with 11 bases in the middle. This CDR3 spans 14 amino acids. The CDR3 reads CASSLVPSGYEQYF. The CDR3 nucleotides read TGTGCCAGCAGCTTGGTTCCTTCCGGATACGAGCAGTACTTC. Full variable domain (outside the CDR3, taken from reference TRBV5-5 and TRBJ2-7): DAGVTQSPTHLIKTRGQQVTLRCSPISGHKSVSWYQQVLGQGPQFIFQYYEKEERGRGNFPDRFSARQFPNYSSELNVNALLLGDSALYLCASSLVPSGYEQYFGPGTRLTVT.